These 17 T cell receptor beta chains share one sample of origin, sequenced in a study of human T cells and chemical hapten exposure. Specified time point: patch test 1, 2 weeks after DPC sensitization. Treatment indicated: therapeutic diphenylcyclopropenone sensitization with weekly scalp DPC. One entry per CDR3 protein results from TCRdb running MiXCR on the RACE reads. The sample lists 150,000 to 200,000 distinct CDR3 sequences, roughly 14% occurring once. The sample here was whole blood, taken in connection with sensitization to the hapten diphenylcyclopropenone (DPC). The receptors derive from a woman aged 25 to 39 with alopecia areata. Some clones in this sample may be carry-over from other donors' samples.

The chain couples TRBV7-6 to TRBJ2-1, with D tentatively TRBD1 (6 bases). CDR1 is SGHVS and CDR2 is FNYEAQ in the germline V gene. V lost 1 base, J lost 7 bases, and 11 bases lay in between. The CDR3 runs 14 residues. Here the CDR3 reads CASSLGGLLNEQFF. CDR3 in DNA: TGTGCCAGCAGCTTAGGGGGGCTGTTGAATGAGCAGTTCTTC.

This chain uses TRBV6-6 with TRBJ1-1, with D perhaps matching TRBD1 (6 bases). Germline values: CDR1 MNHNY, CDR2 SVGAGI (reference sequence). There are 13 residues in the CDR3. V lost 2 bases and J 4 bases, leaving 8 bases between the germline ends. The CDR3: CASSYRGGTEAFF. The CDR3 bases are TGTGCCAGCAGTTACAGAGGGGGCACTGAAGCTTTCTTT.

The V and J genes are TRBV5-1 and TRBJ1-2; maybe TRBD1 (5 bases). The CDR3 is made up of 14 amino acids. Trimming removed 0 bases from V and 8 bases from J, with 14 bases in between. Germline CDR1 SGHRS, CDR2 YFSETQ. CDR3 nucleotides: TGCGCCAGCAGCTTGGAGATGCGGCAGGGAGGCTACACCTTC. Protein sequence: CASSLEMRQGGYTF.

The genes are TRBV28 and TRBJ2-1; no reliable D call. Trimming shortened V by 6 bases and J by 0 bases, and 12 bases separated the two germline ends. Germline V gene lookup returns CDR1 MDHEN and CDR2 SYDVKM. The length of the CDR3 is 15 residues. The CDR3 DNA reads as TGTGCCAGCAGAGTCGACCCCGCCTCCTACAATGAGCAGTTCTTC. Amino acids: CASRVDPASYNEQFF.

This clonotype has just a few counts. This chain links TRBV6-6 with TRBJ1-4; unclear D gene. Germline assignment: CDR1 MNHNY and CDR2 SVGAGI (reference sequence). The CDR3 is 15 amino acids. Trimming took 8 bases from V and 2 from J, leaving 15 bases between them. CDR3 DNA: TGTGCCAGCGCGTTCCCCGTCGGGACTAATGAAAAACTGTTTTTT. This codes for CASAFPVGTNEKLFF.

This clonotype was observed a handful of times. The chain uses TRBV27 and TRBJ2-1; 10 bases fit TRBD2. Per the germline V gene, CDR1 is MNHEY and CDR2 is SMNVEV (reference sequence). Trimming cost V 5 bases and J 2 bases; bases outside gene matches: 3. The CDR3 length is 15 residues. CDR3 in DNA: TGTGCCAGCAGTCCCGGGACTAGCGCCTACAATGAGCAGTTCTTC. Amino acid sequence: CASSPGTSAYNEQFF.

V is TRBV7-3 and J is TRBJ2-1, with D perhaps being TRBD1 or TRBD2 (5 bases each). The germline V gene has CDR1 SGHTA and CDR2 FQGTGA. Trimming took 5 bases from V and 7 from J, leaving 12 bases between them. The CDR3 has 13 amino acids. The DNA for the CDR3 is TGTGCCAGCAGCCCGGGACCCCCAAATGAGCAGTTCTTC. Translation: CASSPGPPNEQFF. Full variable domain (missing parts from reference TRBV7-3 and TRBJ2-1): GAGVSQTPSNKVTEKGKYVELRCDPISGHTALYWYRQSLGQGPEFLIYFQGTGAADDSGLPNDRFFAVRPEGSVSTLKIQRTERGDSAVYLCASSPGPPNEQFFGPGTRLTVL.

This clonotype has ten or more counts. The gene calls are TRBV14 and TRBJ1-4, with 9 nucleotides matching TRBD1. The CDR3 contains 16 residues. Germline CDR1 and CDR2: SGHDN and FVKESK. Losses at the gene ends were 2 bases for V and 5 bases for J; bases not matched to a gene: 6. The CDR3 is CASSQWGTGRNEKLFF. The CDR3 DNA reads as TGTGCCAGCAGCCAATGGGGGACAGGGAGGAATGAAAAACTGTTTTTT.

There are many counts of this clonotype. This rearrangement joins TRBV28 to TRBJ2-6, with D tentatively TRBD2 (5 bases). The V gene lost 2 bases and the J gene lost 1 base, with 6 bases spanning the gap. The CDR3 is 15 amino acids. Germline CDR1 MDHEN, CDR2 SYDVKM. In nucleotides, the CDR3 is TGTGCCAGCAGTTTACGGGGATCTGGGGCCAACGTCCTGACTTTC. Translation gives CASSLRGSGANVLTF.

This chain connects TRBV5-1 to TRBJ1-6; D is unresolved. With 0 bases removed from V and 13 bases from J, the gap between germline ends came to 8 bases. The germline CDR1 and CDR2 sequences are SGHRS and YFSETQ. The CDR3 has 12 residues. The CDR3 DNA reads TGCGCCAGCAGCTTGGACACGGCCCCCCTCCACTTT. Amino acid sequence: CASSLDTAPLHF.

V gene TRBV13 combines with J gene TRBJ1-5, with D possibly being TRBD1 (6 bases). The germline gives CDR1 PRHDT, CDR2 FYEKMQ (reference sequence). V dropped 0 bases and J dropped 9 bases, with 12 bases sitting between them. The CDR3 contains 14 residues. This CDR3 reads CASSLGQGQGPQHF. DNA of the CDR3: TGTGCCAGCAGCTTAGGACAGGGCCAGGGGCCCCAGCATTTT.

This clonotype appeared a few times. The rearrangement joins TRBV28 to TRBJ2-3; tentatively, D is TRBD2 (6 bases). V was trimmed by 6 bases and J by 0 bases, leaving 10 bases between them. The CDR3 length is 14 residues. CDR1 and CDR2 from the germline V gene are MDHEN and SYDVKM. CDR3 sequence: CASRPGLSTDTQYF. CDR3 sequence (DNA): TGTGCCAGCAGACCGGGACTTAGCACAGATACGCAGTATTTT.

The sample holds a few counts of this clonotype. The chain joins TRBV5-5 to TRBJ1-6, with D maybe TRBD1 (5 bases). The CDR3 is 14 amino acids. From germline, CDR1 is SGHKS and CDR2 YYEKEE (reference sequence). The V gene lost 1 base and the J gene lost 9 bases, with 11 bases spanning the gap. CDR3 sequence reads: CASSLLSQVSPLHF. The CDR3, as DNA: TGTGCCAGCAGCTTGCTATCACAGGTTTCACCCCTCCACTTT. The complete variable domain, with remaining parts taken from reference TRBV5-5 and TRBJ1-6, reads DAGVTQSPTHLIKTRGQQVTLRCSPISGHKSVSWYQQVLGQGPQFIFQYYEKEERGRGNFPDRFSARQFPNYSSELNVNALLLGDSALYLCASSLLSQVSPLHFGNGTRLTVT.

In this sample, this clonotype turned up many times. The chain combines TRBV7-9 with TRBJ2-3; D uncertain. The CDR3 loop spans 12 amino acids. Trimming took 4 bases from V and 6 from J, leaving 8 bases between them. In germline, CDR1 is SEHNR, CDR2 FQNEAQ (reference sequence). CDR3 nucleotides: TGTGCCAGCAGCTCCGGAACTGATACGCAGTATTTT. This codes for CASSSGTDTQYF.

This clonotype was detected many times. The rearrangement links TRBV29-1 to TRBJ2-3; 8 positions match TRBD1. Germline V CDR1 and CDR2: SQVTM, ANQGSEA. V lost 5 bases and J lost 2; bases outside the gene matches: 3. This CDR3 is 13 amino acids long. Written as DNA, the CDR3 is TGCAGCGTTCTGGACAGGGACACAGATACGCAGTATTTT. This translates into CSVLDRDTDTQYF.

The chain combines TRBV7-9 with TRBJ1-1; possible D gene TRBD1, 5 bases. Trimming stripped 8 bases from V and 1 base from J, with 14 bases between. The CDR3 spans 14 residues. Germline lookup yields CDR1 SEHNR and CDR2 FQNEAQ (reference sequence). The CDR3 region is CASVAGRWNTEAFF. CDR3 DNA sequence: TGTGCCAGCGTCGCAGGGAGATGGAACACTGAAGCTTTCTTT.

The rearrangement joins TRBV7-9 to TRBJ1-1; tentative D call: TRBD1 (5 bases). V was shortened by 1 base and J by 4 bases, with 10 bases between the two germline ends. CDR1 is SEHNR, CDR2 FQNEAQ, per germline (reference sequence). The CDR3 length is 14 residues. The CDR3 spells CASSLEGSGTEAFF. CDR3 coding DNA: TGTGCCAGCAGCTTAGAGGGGTCGGGCACTGAAGCTTTCTTT.